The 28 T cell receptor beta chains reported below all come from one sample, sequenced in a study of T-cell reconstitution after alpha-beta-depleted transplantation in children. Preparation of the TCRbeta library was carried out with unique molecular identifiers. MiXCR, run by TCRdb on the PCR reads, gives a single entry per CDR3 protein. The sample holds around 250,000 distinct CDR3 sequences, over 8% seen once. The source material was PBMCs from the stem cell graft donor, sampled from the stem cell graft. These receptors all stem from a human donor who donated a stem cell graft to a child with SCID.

Here the CDR3 DNA reads TGTGCCATCAGCGAAACAGGGGAGAGGGATACGCAGTATTTT. Encoded protein: CAISETGERDTQYF. The chain joins TRBV10-3 to TRBJ2-3, with 7 positions matching TRBD1. Trimming removed 6 bases from V and 6 bases from J; junction bases left unmatched: 9. Germline V gene data show CDR1 as ENHRY and CDR2 as SYGVKD. The CDR3 spans 14 residues.

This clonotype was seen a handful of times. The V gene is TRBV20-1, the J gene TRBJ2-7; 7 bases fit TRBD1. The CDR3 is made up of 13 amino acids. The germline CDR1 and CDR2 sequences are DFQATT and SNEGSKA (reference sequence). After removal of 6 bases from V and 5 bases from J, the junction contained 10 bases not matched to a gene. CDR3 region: CSALSDRVNEQYF. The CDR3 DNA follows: TGCAGTGCCTTGTCTGACAGGGTAAACGAGCAGTACTTC.

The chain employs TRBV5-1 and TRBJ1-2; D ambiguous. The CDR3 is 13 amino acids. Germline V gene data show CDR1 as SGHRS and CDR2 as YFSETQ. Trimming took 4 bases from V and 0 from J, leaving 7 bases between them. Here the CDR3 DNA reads TGCGCCAGCAGCCCGGCAGCTAACTATGGCTACACCTTC. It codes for CASSPAANYGYTF. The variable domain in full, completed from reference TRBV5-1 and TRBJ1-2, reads KAGVTQTPRYLIKTRGQQVTLSCSPISGHRSVSWYQQTPGQGLQFLFEYFSETQRNKGNFPGRFSGRQFSNSRSEMNVSTLELGDSALYLCASSPAANYGYTFGSGTRLTVV.

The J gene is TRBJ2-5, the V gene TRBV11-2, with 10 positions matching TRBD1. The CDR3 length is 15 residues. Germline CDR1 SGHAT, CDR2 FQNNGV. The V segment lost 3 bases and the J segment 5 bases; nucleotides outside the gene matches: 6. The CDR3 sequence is CASSLAGTGVETQYF. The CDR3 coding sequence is TGTGCCAGCAGCTTGGCCGGGACAGGGGTCGAGACCCAGTACTTC. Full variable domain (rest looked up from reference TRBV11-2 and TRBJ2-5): EAGVAQSPRYKIIEKRQSVAFWCNPISGHATLYWYQQILGQGPKLLIQFQNNGVVDDSQLPKDRFSAERLKGVDSTLKIQPAKLEDSAVYLCASSLAGTGVETQYFGPGTRLLVL.

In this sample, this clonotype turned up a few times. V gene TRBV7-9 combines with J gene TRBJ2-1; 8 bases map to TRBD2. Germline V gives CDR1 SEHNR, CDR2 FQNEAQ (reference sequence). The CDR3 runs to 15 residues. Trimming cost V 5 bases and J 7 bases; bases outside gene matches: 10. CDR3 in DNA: TGTGCCAGCAGCCCGCCGGGACTAGGGGGGAATGAGCAGTTCTTC. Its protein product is CASSPPGLGGNEQFF.

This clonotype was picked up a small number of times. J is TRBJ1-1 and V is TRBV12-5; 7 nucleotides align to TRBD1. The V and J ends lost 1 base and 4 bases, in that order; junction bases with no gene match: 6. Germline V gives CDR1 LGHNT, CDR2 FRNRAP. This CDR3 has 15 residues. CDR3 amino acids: CASGLAITGVTEAFF. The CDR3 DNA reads TGTGCTAGTGGTTTGGCGATAACAGGGGTCACTGAAGCTTTCTTT. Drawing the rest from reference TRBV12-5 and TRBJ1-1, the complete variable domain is DARVTQTPRHKVTEMGQEVTMRCQPILGHNTVFWYRQTMMQGLELLAYFRNRAPLDDSGMPKDRFSAEMPDATLATLKIQPSEPRDSAVYFCASGLAITGVTEAFFGQGTRLTVV.

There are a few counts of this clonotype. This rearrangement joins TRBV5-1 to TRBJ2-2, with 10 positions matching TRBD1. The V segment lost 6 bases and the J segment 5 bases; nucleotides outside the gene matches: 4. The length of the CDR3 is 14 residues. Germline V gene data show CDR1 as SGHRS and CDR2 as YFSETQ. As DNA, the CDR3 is TGCGCCAGCAACCCGGGACAGGGGACCGGGGAGCTGTTTTTT. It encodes CASNPGQGTGELFF.

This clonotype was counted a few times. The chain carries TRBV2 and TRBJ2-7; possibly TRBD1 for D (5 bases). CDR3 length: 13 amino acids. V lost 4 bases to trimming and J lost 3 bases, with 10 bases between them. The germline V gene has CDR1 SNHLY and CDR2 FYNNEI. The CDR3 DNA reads TGTGCCAGCAGTGCGAGCAGGGACTACGAGCAGTACTTC. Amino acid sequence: CASSASRDYEQYF.

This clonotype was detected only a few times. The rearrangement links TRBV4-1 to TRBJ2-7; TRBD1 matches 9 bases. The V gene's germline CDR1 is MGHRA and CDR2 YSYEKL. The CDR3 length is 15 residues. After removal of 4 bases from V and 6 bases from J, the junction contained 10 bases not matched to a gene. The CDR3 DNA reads TGCGCCAGCAGCCGCGTGGGGGACAGGGTTATCGAGCAGTACTTC. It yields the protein CASSRVGDRVIEQYF.

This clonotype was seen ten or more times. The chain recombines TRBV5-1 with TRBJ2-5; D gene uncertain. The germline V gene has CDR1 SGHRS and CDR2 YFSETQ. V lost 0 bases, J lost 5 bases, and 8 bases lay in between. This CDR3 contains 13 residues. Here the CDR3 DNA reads TGCGCCAGCAGCTTGGGGTCGGAGGAGACCCAGTACTTC. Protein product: CASSLGSEETQYF.

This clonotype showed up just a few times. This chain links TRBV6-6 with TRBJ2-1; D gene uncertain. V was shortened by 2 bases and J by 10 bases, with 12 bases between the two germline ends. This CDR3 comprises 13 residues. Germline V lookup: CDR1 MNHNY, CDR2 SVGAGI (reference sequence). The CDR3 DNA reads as TGTGCCAGCAGTTACGGTGACAAACTGGAGCAGTTCTTC. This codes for CASSYGDKLEQFF.

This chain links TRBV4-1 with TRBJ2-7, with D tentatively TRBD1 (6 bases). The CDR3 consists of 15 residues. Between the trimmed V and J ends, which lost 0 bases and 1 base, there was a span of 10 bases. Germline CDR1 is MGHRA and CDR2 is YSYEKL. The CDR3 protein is CASSQESTGSYEQYF. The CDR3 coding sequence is TGCGCCAGCAGCCAAGAGTCAACAGGGTCCTACGAGCAGTACTTC.

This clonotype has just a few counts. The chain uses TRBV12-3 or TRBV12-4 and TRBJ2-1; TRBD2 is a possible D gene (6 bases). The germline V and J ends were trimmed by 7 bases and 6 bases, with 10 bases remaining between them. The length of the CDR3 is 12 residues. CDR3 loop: CASNGGFNEQFF. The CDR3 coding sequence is TGTGCCAGCAATGGGGGGTTCAATGAGCAGTTCTTC.

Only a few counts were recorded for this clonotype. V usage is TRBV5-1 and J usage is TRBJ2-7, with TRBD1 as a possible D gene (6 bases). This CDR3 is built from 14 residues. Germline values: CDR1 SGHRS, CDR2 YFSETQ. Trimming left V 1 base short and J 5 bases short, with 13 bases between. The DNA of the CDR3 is TGCGCCAGCAGCTTGAAGGACAGAGCGAACGAGCAGTACTTC. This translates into CASSLKDRANEQYF. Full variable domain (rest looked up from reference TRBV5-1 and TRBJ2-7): KAGVTQTPRYLIKTRGQQVTLSCSPISGHRSVSWYQQTPGQGLQFLFEYFSETQRNKGNFPGRFSGRQFSNSRSEMNVSTLELGDSALYLCASSLKDRANEQYFGPGTRLTVT.

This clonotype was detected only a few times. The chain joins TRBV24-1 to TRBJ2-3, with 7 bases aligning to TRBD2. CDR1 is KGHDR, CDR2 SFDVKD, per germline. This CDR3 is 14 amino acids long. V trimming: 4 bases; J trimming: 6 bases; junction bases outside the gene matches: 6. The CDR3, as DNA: TGTGCCACCAGTGAAGGGAGGGTATCTGATACGCAGTATTTT. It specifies CATSEGRVSDTQYF.

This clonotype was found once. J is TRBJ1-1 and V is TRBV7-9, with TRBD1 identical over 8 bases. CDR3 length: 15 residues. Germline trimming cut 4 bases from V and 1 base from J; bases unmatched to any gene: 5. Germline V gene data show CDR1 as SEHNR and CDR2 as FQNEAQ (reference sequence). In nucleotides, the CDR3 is TGTGCCAGCAGCTCCACAGGGGGAGCGAACACTGAAGCTTTCTTT. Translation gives CASSSTGGANTEAFF.

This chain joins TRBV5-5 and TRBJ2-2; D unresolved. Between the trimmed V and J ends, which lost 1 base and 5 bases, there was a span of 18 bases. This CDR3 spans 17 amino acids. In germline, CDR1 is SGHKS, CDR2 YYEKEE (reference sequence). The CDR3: CASSLYGSETHTGELFF. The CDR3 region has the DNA TGTGCCAGCAGCTTGTATGGCAGCGAGACACATACCGGGGAGCTGTTTTTT.

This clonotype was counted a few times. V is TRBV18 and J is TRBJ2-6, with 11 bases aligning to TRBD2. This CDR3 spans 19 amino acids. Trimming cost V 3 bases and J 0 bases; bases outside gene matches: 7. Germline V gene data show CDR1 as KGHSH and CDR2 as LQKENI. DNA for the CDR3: TGTGCCAGCTCACCTCCGGGACTAGCGGCGGTCTCTGGGGCCAACGTCCTGACTTTC. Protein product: CASSPPGLAAVSGANVLTF. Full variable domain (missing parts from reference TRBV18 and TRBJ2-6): NAGVMQNPRHLVRRRGQEARLRCSPMKGHSHVYWYRQLPEEGLKFMVYLQKENIIDESGMPKERFSAEFPKEGPSILRIQQVVRGDSAAYFCASSPPGLAAVSGANVLTFGAGSRLTVL.

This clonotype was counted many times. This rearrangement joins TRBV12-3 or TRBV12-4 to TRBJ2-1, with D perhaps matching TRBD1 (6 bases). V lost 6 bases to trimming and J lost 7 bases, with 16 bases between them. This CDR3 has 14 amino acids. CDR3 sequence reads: CASSLGQTVNEQFF. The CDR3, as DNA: TGTGCCAGCAGCCTAGGACAGACTGTTAATGAGCAGTTCTTC.

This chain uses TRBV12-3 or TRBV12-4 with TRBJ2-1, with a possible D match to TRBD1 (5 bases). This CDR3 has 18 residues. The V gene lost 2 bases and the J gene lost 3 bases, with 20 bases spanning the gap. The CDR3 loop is CASSLKGLRSHLYNEQFF. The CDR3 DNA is TGTGCCAGCAGTTTAAAGGGGTTGAGGTCCCACCTCTACAATGAGCAGTTCTTC.

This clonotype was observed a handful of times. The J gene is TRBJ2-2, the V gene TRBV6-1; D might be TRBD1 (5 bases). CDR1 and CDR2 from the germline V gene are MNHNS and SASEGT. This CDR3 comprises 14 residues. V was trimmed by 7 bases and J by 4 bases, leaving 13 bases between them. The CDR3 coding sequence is TGTGCCAGCATGCTGGGGCGGAGCACCGGGGAGCTGTTTTTT. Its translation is CASMLGRSTGELFF.

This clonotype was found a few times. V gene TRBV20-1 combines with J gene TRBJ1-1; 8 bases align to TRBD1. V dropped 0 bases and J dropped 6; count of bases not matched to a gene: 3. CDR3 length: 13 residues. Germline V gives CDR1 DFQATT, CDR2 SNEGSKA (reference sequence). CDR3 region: CSARDGQGPEAFF. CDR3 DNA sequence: TGCAGTGCTAGAGACGGACAGGGCCCTGAAGCTTTCTTT.

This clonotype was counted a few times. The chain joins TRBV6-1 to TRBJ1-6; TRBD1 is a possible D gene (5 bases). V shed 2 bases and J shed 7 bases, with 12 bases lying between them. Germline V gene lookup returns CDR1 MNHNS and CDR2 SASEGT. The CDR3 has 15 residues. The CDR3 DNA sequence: TGTGCCAGCAGTGAATTAGAGGGGTCAAATTCACCCCTCCACTTT. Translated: CASSELEGSNSPLHF.

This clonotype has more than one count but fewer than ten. In DNA, the CDR3 is TGTGCCAGCAGTTTCTCATCGGTCCCGAACACTGAAGCTTTCTTT. Its translation is CASSFSSVPNTEAFF. V and J are TRBV6-5 and TRBJ1-1; D uncertain. Germline values: CDR1 MNHEY, CDR2 SVGAGI. The germline V and J ends were trimmed by 4 bases and 1 base, with 13 bases remaining between them. The CDR3 covers 15 residues.

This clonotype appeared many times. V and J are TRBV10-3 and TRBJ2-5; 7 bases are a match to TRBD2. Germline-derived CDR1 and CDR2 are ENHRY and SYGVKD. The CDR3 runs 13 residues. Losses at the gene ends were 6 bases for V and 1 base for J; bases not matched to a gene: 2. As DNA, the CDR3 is TGTGCCATCAGCGGGACTACCCAAGAGACCCAGTACTTC. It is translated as CAISGTTQETQYF.

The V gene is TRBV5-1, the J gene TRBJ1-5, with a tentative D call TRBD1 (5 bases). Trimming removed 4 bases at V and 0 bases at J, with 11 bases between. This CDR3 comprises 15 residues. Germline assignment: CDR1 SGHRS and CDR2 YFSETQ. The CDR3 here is CASSPGDSSNQPQHF. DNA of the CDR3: TGCGCCAGCAGCCCGGGGGACTCTAGCAATCAGCCCCAGCATTTT.

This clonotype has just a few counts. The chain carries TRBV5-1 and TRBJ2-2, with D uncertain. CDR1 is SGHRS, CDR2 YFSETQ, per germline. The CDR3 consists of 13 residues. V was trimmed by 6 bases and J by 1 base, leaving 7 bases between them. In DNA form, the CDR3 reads TGCGCCAGCAAGCGACAGAACACCGGGGAGCTGTTTTTT. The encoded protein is CASKRQNTGELFF.

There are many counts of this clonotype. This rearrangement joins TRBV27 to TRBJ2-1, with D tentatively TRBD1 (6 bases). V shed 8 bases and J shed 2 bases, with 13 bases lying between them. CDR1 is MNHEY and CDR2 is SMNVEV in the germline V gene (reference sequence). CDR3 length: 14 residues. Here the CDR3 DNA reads TGTGCCAGCGGGGGACACACAACCTACAATGAGCAGTTCTTC. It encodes CASGGHTTYNEQFF.